The entry below describes one T cell receptor beta chain. Its specificity is unknown. This sample is part of a study of cytomegalovirus exposure and HLA in healthy donors. Study-level information: Early on, a data release was issued that held 80 million or so unique TCRs from HLA-typed donors. Regarding the study as a whole: Some TCR beta chains (around 180 of them) were listed as cytomegalovirus-associated. A few of the chains that were CMV-associated were confirmed in vitro to be specific for CMV antigens. Later analysis identified a missense DCLRE1C variant that was linked to TCR beta V- and J-gene trimming.

Per germline, CDR1 KGHSH and CDR2 LQKENI. The CDR3 extends over 12 amino acids. With 3 bases removed from V and 6 bases from J, the gap between germline ends came to 9 bases. Use of 60 Vbeta and 13 Jbeta primers characterized the PCR. Generated by immunoSEQ multiplex PCR, the TCRdb table keeps only in-frame clones and is missing some. The sample consists of about 55,000 clones, about 84% of them appearing once. The chain employs TRBV18 and TRBJ2-7, with D perhaps TRBD1 (5 bases). This receptor was identified in a female donor in good health and CMV-seronegative. Sequencing was carried out using PBMCs. The CDR3 sequence: CASSPQGFEQYF. CDR3 nucleotide sequence: TGTGCCAGCTCACCGCAGGGATTCGAGCAGTACTTC.